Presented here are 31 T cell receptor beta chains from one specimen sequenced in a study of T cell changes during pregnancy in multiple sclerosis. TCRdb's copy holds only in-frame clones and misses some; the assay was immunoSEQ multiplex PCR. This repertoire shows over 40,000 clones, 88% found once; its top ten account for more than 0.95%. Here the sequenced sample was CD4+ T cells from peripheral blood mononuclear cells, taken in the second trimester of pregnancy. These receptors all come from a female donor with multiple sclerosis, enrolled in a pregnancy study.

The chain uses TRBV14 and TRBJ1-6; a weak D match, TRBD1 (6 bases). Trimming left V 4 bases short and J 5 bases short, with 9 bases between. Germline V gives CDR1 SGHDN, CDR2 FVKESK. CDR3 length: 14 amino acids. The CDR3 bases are TGTGCCAGCAGCCTCAGGGGCAATAATTCACCCCTCCACTTT. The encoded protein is CASSLRGNNSPLHF.

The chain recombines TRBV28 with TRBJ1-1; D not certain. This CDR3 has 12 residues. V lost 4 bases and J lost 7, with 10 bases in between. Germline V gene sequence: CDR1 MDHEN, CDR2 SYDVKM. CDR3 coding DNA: TGTGCCAGCAGTTCCCAGAGGCTTGAAGCTTTCTTT. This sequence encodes CASSSQRLEAFF.

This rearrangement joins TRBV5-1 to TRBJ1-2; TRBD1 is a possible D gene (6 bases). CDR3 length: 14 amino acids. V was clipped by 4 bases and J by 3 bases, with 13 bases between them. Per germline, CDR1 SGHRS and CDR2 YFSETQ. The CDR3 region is CASSRTGIDYGYTF. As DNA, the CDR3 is TGCGCCAGCAGCAGAACAGGGATTGACTATGGCTACACCTTC.

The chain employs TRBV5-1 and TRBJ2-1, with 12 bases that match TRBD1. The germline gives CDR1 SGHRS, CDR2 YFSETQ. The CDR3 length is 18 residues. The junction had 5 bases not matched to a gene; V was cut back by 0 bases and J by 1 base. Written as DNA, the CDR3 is TGCGCCAGCAGCTTGGAGGGACAGGGGGCGGGATCCTACAATGAGCAGTTCTTC. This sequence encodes CASSLEGQGAGSYNEQFF.

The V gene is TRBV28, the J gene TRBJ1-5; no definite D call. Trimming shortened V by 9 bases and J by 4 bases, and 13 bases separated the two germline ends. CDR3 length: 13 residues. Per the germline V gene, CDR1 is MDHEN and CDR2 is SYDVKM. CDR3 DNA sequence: TGTGCCAGTCACGGACGGAGGAATCAGCCCCAGCATTTT. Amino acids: CASHGRRNQPQHF.

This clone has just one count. The CDR3 sequence is CATSGEDGYGYTF. In DNA, the CDR3 is TGTGCCACCTCGGGGGAGGATGGATATGGCTACACCTTC. This chain joins TRBV15 and TRBJ1-2, with a tentative D call TRBD1 (5 bases). The CDR3 runs 13 residues. V shed 8 bases and J shed 5 bases, with 15 bases lying between them. CDR1 and CDR2 (germline): LNHNV, YYDKDF (reference sequence).

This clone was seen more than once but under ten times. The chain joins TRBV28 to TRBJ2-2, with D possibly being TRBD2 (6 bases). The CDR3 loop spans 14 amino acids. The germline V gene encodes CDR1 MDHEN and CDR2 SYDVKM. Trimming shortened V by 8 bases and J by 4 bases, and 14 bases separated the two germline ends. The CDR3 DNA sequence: TGTGCCAGCGAAGATCCCGGGGGCACCGGGGAGCTGTTTTTT. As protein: CASEDPGGTGELFF.

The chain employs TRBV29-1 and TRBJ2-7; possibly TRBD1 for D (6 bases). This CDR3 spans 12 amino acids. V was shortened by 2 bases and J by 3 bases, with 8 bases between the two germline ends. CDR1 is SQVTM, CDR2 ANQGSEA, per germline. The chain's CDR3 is CSVERGGYEQYF. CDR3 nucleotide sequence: TGCAGCGTTGAACGAGGGGGCTACGAGCAGTACTTC.

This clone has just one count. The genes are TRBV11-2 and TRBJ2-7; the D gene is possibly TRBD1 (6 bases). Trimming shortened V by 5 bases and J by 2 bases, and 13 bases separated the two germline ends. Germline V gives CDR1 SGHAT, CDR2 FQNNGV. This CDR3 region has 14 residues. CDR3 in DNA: TGTGCCAGCAGCCGACAGGCTTTTCCCTACGAGCAGTACTTC. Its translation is CASSRQAFPYEQYF.

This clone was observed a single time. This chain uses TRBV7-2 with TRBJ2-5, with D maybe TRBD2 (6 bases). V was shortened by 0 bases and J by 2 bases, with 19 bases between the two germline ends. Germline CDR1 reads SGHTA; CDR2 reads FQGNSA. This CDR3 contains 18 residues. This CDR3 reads CASSLAMGSGRVQETQYF. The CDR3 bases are TGTGCCAGCAGCTTAGCGATGGGTAGCGGCCGTGTTCAAGAGACCCAGTACTTC. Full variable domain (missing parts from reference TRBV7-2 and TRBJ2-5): GAGVSQSPSNKVTEKGKDVELRCDPISGHTALYWYRQSLGQGLEFLIYFQGNSAPDKSGLPSDRFSAERTGGSVSTLTIQRTQQEDSAVYLCASSLAMGSGRVQETQYFGPGTRLLVL.

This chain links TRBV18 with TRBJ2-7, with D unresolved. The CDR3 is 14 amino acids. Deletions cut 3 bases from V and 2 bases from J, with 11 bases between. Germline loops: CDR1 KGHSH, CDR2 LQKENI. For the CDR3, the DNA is TGTGCCAGCTCACCGTCAACAGTTACCTACGAGCAGTACTTC. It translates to CASSPSTVTYEQYF. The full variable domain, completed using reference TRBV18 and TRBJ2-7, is NAGVMQNPRHLVRRRGQEARLRCSPMKGHSHVYWYRQLPEEGLKFMVYLQKENIIDESGMPKERFSAEFPKEGPSILRIQQVVRGDSAAYFCASSPSTVTYEQYFGPGTRLTVT.

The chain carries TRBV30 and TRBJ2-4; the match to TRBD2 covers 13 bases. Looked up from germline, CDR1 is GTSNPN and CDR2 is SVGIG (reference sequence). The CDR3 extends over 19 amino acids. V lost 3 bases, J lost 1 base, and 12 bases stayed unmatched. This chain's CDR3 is CAWSPWTSGSVRAKNIQYF. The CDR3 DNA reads TGTGCCTGGAGCCCCTGGACTAGCGGGAGTGTAAGGGCCAAAAACATTCAGTACTTC.

The CDR3 loop is CATEGTYGYTF. Written as DNA, the CDR3 is TGTGCCACGGAGGGGACCTATGGCTACACCTTC. V usage is TRBV6-5 and J usage is TRBJ1-2, with D perhaps TRBD1 (5 bases). The ends were cut back, 10 bases at V and 4 bases at J, with 10 bases in the middle. Germline loops: CDR1 MNHEY, CDR2 SVGAGI. There are 11 residues in the CDR3.

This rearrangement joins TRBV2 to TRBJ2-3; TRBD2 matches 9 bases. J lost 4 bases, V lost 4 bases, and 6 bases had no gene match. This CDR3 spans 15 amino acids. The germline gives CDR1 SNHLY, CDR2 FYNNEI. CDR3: CASSADSGSPDTQYF. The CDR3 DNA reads TGTGCCAGCAGTGCGGATAGCGGGAGCCCAGATACGCAGTATTTT.

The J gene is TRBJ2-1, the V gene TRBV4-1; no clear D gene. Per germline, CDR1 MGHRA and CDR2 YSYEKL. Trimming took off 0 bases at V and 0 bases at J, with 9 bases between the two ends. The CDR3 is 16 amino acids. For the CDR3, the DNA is TGCGCCAGCAGCCAAGATCGCAGACTCTCCTACAATGAGCAGTTCTTC. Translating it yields CASSQDRRLSYNEQFF.

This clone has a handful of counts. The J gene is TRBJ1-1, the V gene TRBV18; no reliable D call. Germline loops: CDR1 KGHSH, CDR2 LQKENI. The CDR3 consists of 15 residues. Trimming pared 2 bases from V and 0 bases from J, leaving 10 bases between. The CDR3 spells CASSPNSVMNTEAFF. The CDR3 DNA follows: TGTGCCAGCTCACCAAACAGTGTGATGAACACTGAAGCTTTCTTT.

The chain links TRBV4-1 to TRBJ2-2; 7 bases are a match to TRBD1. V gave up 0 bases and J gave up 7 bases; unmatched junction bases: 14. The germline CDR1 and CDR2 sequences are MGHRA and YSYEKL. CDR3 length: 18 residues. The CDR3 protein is CASSQDRLAQGVSGELFF. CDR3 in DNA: TGCGCCAGCAGCCAAGATAGGCTGGCTCAGGGGGTCAGCGGGGAGCTGTTTTTT.

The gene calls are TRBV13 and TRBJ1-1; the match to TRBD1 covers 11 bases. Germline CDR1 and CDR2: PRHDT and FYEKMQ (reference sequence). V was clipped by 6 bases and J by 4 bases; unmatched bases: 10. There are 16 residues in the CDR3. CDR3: CASRQMDRGRSTEAFF. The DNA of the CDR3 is TGTGCCAGCAGGCAGATGGACAGGGGGCGTTCCACTGAAGCTTTCTTT.

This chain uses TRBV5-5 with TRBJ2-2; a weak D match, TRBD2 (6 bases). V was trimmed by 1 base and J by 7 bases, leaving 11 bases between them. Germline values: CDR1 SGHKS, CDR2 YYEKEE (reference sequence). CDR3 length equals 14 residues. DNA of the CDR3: TGTGCCAGCAGCTTGCCGGGAGTTAACGGGGAGCTGTTTTTT. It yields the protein CASSLPGVNGELFF. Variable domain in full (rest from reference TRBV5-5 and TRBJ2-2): DAGVTQSPTHLIKTRGQQVTLRCSPISGHKSVSWYQQVLGQGPQFIFQYYEKEERGRGNFPDRFSARQFPNYSSELNVNALLLGDSALYLCASSLPGVNGELFFGEGSRLTVL.

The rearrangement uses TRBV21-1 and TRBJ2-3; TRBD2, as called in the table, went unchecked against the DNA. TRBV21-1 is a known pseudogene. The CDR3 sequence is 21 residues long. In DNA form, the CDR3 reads TGTGCCAGCAGCAAACCCCCCAGCGGGAGGGCCCTCGTACAGCAAGCAGATACGCAGTATTTT. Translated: CASSKPPSGRALVQQADTQYF.

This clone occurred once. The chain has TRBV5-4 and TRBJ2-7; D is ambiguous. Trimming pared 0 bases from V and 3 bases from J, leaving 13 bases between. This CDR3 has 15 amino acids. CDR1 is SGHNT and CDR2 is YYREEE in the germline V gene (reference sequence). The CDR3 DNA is TGTGCCAGCAGCTTGGCCGGCGGTACCATCTACGAGCAGTACTTC. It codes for CASSLAGGTIYEQYF.

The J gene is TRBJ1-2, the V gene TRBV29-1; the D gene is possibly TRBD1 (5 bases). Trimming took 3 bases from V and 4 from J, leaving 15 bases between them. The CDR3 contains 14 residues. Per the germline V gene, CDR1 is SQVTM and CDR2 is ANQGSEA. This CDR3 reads CSVDLDIFRYGYTF. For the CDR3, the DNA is TGCAGCGTTGATCTGGACATCTTCCGCTATGGCTACACCTTC.

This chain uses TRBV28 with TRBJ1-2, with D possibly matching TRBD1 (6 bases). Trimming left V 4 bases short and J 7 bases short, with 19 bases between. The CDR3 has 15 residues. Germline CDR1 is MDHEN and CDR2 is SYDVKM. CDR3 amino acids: CASSSTGGLDSGYTF. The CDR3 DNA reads TGTGCCAGCAGTTCCACGGGGGGCCTCGATTCTGGCTACACCTTC.

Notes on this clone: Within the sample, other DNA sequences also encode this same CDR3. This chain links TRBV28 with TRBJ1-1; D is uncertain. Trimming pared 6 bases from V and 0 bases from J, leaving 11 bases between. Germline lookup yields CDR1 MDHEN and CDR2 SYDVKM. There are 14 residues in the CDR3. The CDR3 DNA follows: TGTGCCAGCAGCCCCGGAGCGTTGAACACTGAAGCTTTCTTT. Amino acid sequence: CASSPGALNTEAFF.

In nucleotides, the CDR3 is TGTGCCAGCAGCTTCATGACTAGCGCAACTTCCTACGAGCAGTACTTC. Translated, it gives CASSFMTSATSYEQYF. The rearrangement links TRBV7-8 to TRBJ2-7; TRBD2 aligns across 8 bases. This CDR3 region has 16 residues. V trimming: 3 bases; J trimming: 1 base; junction bases outside the gene matches: 8. Germline V lookup: CDR1 SGHVS, CDR2 FQNEAQ.

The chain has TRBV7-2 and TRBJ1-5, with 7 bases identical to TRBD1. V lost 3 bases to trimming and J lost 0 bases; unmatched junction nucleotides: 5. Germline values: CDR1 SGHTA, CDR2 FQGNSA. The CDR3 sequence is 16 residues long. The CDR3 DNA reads TGTGCCAGCAGCTTTCAGGGGGGATATAGCAATCAGCCCCAGCATTTT. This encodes CASSFQGGYSNQPQHF.

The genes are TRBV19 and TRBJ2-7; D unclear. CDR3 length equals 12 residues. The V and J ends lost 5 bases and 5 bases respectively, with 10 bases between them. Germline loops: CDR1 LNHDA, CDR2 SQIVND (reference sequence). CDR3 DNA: TGTGCCAGTAGTCCCGGTCGGGACGAGCAGTACTTC. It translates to CASSPGRDEQYF.

The CDR3 nucleotides read TGTGCCAGTCAAGGGGGCTCTGGAAACACCATATATTTT. Protein product: CASQGGSGNTIYF. The chain has TRBV19 and TRBJ1-3; TRBD1 is a possible D gene (6 bases). V was clipped by 8 bases and J by 0 bases, with 8 bases between them. The germline CDR1 and CDR2 sequences are LNHDA and SQIVND (reference sequence). The CDR3 length is 13 residues.

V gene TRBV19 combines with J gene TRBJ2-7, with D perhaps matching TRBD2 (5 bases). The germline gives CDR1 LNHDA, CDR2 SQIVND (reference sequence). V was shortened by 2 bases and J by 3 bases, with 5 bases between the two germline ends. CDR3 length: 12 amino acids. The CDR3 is CASSIRGYEQYF. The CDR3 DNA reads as TGTGCCAGTAGTATACGGGGCTACGAGCAGTACTTC.

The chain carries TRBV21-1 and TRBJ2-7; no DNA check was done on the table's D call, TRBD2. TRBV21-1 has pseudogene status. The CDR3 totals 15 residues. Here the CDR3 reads CASSLNRRGPYEQYF. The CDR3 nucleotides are TGTGCCAGCAGCCTAAATCGGCGGGGCCCCTACGAGCAGTACTTC.

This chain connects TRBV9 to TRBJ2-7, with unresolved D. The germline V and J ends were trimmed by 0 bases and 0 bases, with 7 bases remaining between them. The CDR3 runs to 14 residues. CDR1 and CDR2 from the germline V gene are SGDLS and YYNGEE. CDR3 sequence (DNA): TGTGCCAGCAGCGTAGGAGTAGTCTCCTACGAGCAGTACTTC. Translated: CASSVGVVSYEQYF.